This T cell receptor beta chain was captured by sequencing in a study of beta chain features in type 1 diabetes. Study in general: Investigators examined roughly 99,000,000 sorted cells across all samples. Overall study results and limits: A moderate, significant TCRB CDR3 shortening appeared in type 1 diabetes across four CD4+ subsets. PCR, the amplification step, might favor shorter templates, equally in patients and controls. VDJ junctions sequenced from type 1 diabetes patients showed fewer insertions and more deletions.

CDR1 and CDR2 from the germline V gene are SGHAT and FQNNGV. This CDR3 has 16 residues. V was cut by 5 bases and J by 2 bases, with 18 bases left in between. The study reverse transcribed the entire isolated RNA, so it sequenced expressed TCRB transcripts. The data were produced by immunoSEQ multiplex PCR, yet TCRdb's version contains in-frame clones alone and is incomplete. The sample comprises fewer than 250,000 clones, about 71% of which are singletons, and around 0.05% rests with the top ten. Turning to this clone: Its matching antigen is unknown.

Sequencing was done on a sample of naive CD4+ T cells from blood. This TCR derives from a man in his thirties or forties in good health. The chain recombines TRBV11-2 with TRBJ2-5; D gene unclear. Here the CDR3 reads CASSPQRTVWQETQYF. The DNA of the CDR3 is TGTGCCAGCAGCCCGCAGAGGACGGTGTGGCAAGAGACCCAGTACTTC.